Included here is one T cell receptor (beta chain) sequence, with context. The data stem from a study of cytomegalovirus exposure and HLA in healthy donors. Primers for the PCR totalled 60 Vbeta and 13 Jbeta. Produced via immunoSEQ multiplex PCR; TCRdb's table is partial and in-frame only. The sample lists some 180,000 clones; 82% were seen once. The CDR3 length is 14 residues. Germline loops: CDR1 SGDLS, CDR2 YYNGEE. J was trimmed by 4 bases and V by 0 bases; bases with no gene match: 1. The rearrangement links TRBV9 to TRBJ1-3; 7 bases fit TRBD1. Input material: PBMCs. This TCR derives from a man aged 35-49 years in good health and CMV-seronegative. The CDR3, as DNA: TGTGCCAGCAGCGTAGACAGGGGAGGAAACACCATATATTTT. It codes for CASSVDRGGNTIYF.